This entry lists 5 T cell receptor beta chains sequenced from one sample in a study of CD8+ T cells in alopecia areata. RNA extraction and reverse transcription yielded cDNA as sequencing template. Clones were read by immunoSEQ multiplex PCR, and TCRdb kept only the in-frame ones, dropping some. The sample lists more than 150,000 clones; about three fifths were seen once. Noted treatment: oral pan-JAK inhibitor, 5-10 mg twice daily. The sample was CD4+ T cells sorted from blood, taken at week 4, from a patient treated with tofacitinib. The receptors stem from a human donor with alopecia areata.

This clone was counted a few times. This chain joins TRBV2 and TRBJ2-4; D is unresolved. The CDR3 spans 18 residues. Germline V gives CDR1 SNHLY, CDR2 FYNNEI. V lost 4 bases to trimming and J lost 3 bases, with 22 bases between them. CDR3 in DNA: TGTGCCAGCAGTGCCCGCTCCCCGTTCCGATCAGGCAAAAACATTCAGTACTTC. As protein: CASSARSPFRSGKNIQYF. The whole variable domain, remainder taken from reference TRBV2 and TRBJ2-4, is EPEVTQTPSHQVTQMGQEVILRCVPISNHLYFYWYRQILGQKVEFLVSFYNNEISEKSEIFDDQFSVERPDGSNFTLKIRSTKLEDSAMYFCASSARSPFRSGKNIQYFGAGTRLSVL.

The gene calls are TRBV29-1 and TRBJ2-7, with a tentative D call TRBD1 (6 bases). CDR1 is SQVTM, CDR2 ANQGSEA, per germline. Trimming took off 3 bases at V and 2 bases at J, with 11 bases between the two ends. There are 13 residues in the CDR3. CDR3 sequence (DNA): TGCAGCGTTGAGGGCAGGGGCCCCTACGAGCAGTACTTC. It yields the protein CSVEGRGPYEQYF.

The CDR3 here is CASSFPGQGTDTQYF. For the CDR3, the DNA is TGCGCCAGCAGCTTTCCGGGCCAGGGCACAGATACGCAGTATTTT. The chain uses TRBV5-1 and TRBJ2-3; D gene ambiguous. Germline-derived CDR1 and CDR2 are SGHRS and YFSETQ. The CDR3 is 15 amino acids. V lost 2 bases to trimming and J lost 1 base, with 11 bases between them.

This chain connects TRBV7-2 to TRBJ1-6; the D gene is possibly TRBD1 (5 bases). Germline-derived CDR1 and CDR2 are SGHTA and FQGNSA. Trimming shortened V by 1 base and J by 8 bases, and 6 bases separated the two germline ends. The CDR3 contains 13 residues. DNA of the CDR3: TGTGCCAGCAGCTTAGTGGGGGATTCACCCCTCCACTTT. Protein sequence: CASSLVGDSPLHF.

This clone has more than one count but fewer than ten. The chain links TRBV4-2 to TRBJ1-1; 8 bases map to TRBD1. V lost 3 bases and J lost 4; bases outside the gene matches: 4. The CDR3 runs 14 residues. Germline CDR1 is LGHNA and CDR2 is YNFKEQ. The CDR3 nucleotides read TGTGCCAGCAGCCACCCTACAGGGGGCACTGAAGCTTTCTTT. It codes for CASSHPTGGTEAFF.